The 11 T cell receptor beta chains below were found in one sample sequenced in a study of PD-1 blockade in mismatch repair-deficient tumors. Profiling relied on immunoSEQ multiplex PCR, and the TCRdb table lists in-frame clones only, not all of them. The profile shows more than 90,000 clones, 70% to 80% of them singletons. Source: peripheral blood, taken more than 58 weeks after starting pembrolizumab. The receptors stem from an adult with mismatch repair-deficient cancer.

The V gene is TRBV19, the J gene TRBJ1-1; D is perhaps TRBD1 (6 bases). The germline V and J ends were trimmed by 6 bases and 2 bases, with 13 bases remaining between them. Looked up from germline, CDR1 is LNHDA and CDR2 is SQIVND (reference sequence). The CDR3 is 14 amino acids. The CDR3 coding sequence is TGTGCCAGTAGCTTGACAGGAGACAACACTGAAGCTTTCTTT. Translating it yields CASSLTGDNTEAFF.

Only a few counts were recorded for this clone. The chain has TRBV6-5 and TRBJ2-7; 14 positions agree with TRBD2. This CDR3 is 16 amino acids long. CDR1 and CDR2 from the germline V gene are MNHEY and SVGAGI. The junction had 6 bases not matched to a gene; V was cut back by 4 bases and J by 4 bases. This chain's CDR3 is CASSSGTSGSLYEQYF. DNA for the CDR3: TGTGCCAGCAGTTCCGGGACTAGCGGGAGTCTGTACGAGCAGTACTTC.

The V gene is TRBV9, the J gene TRBJ2-6, with 7 bases that match TRBD1. Germline V gene sequence: CDR1 SGDLS, CDR2 YYNGEE. V trimming: 4 bases; J trimming: 10 bases; junction bases outside the gene matches: 14. This CDR3 is 16 amino acids long. Written as DNA, the CDR3 is TGTGCCAGCAGCAATACCATCCGGACAGGTGAAAACGTCCTGACTTTC. Translation gives CASSNTIRTGENVLTF.

This clone showed up just once. The V call is TRBV7-2, the J call TRBJ2-7, with D unresolved. The CDR3 contains 14 residues. Looked up from germline, CDR1 is SGHTA and CDR2 is FQGNSA. Trimming removed 4 bases from V and 5 bases from J, with 15 bases in between. The CDR3 sequence is CASSSRRPGHEQYF. The CDR3 coding sequence is TGTGCCAGCAGCTCTCGGCGGCCCGGCCACGAGCAGTACTTC.

This clone was seen ten or more times. The CDR3 DNA sequence: TGTGCCTGGAGTCCTAATGGGAATGAAAAACTGTTTTTT. It yields the protein CAWSPNGNEKLFF. The chain employs TRBV30 and TRBJ1-4, with no clear D. V lost 2 bases to trimming and J lost 5 bases, with 9 bases between them. The CDR3 sequence is 13 residues long. CDR1 GTSNPN and CDR2 SVGIG come from the germline V gene (reference sequence).

This clone was detected once. The chain carries TRBV9 and TRBJ2-2; TRBD2 might be the D (6 bases). The CDR3 is made up of 16 amino acids. Trimming took 1 base from V and 4 from J, leaving 14 bases between them. Germline CDR1 SGDLS, CDR2 YYNGEE. CDR3 in DNA: TGTGCCAGCAGCGTATCTCTCGGGCGGGGCACCGGGGAGCTGTTTTTT. It is translated as CASSVSLGRGTGELFF.

The V gene is TRBV21-1, the J gene TRBJ1-3. TRBV21-1 is an annotated pseudogene. This CDR3 spans 18 amino acids. The CDR3 reads CASSKPQPPVRSGNTIYF. The DNA of the CDR3 is TGTGCCAGCAGCAAACCCCAGCCCCCGGTACGCTCTGGAAACACCATATATTTT.

The chain combines TRBV7-3 with TRBJ2-1, with D possibly TRBD2 on 5 matching bases. V was cut by 5 bases and J by 0 bases, with 11 bases left in between. The CDR3 extends over 15 amino acids. The germline V gene has CDR1 SGHTA and CDR2 FQGTGA. The DNA for the CDR3 is TGTGCCAGCAGCGCGTCGGGGAGCTCCTACAATGAGCAGTTCTTC. This encodes CASSASGSSYNEQFF. Complete variable domain (other parts from reference TRBV7-3 and TRBJ2-1): GAGVSQTPSNKVTEKGKYVELRCDPISGHTALYWYRQSLGQGPEFLIYFQGTGAADDSGLPNDRFFAVRPEGSVSTLKIQRTERGDSAVYLCASSASGSSYNEQFFGPGTRLTVL.

This chain links TRBV9 with TRBJ2-5; D possibly corresponds to TRBD2 (6 bases). V was cut by 1 base and J by 4 bases, with 11 bases left in between. The CDR3 has 14 amino acids. Germline CDR1 reads SGDLS; CDR2 reads YYNGEE. Written as DNA, the CDR3 is TGTGCCAGCAGCGTATATGGAGGGGTAGAGACCCAGTACTTC. It translates to CASSVYGGVETQYF. Filled out from reference TRBV9 and TRBJ2-5, the complete variable domain reads DSGVTQTPKHLITATGQRVTLRCSPRSGDLSVYWYQQSLDQGLQFLIQYYNGEERAKGNILERFSAQQFPDLHSELNLSSLELGDSALYFCASSVYGGVETQYFGPGTRLLVL.

J is TRBJ1-2 and V is TRBV7-2, with unresolved D. CDR1 SGHTA and CDR2 FQGNSA come from the germline V gene. The CDR3 covers 12 residues. Deletions cut 4 bases from V and 4 bases from J, with 7 bases between. In DNA form, the CDR3 reads TGTGCCAGCAGCTCTACACCCTATGGCTACACCTTC. Protein product: CASSSTPYGYTF.

The CDR3, as DNA: TGTGCCAGCAGCACTCGCTCTAGCGGGAGGCCCTACAATGAGCAGTTCTTC. It encodes CASSTRSSGRPYNEQFF. The chain uses TRBV11-1 and TRBJ2-1, with 11 nucleotides matching TRBD2. The CDR3 runs 17 residues. Germline V lookup: CDR1 SGHAT, CDR2 FQDESV (reference sequence). The V gene end was trimmed by 5 bases and the J gene end by 2 bases; junction bases not matched to a gene: 8. The full variable domain, rest sourced from reference TRBV11-1 and TRBJ2-1, is EAEVAQSPRYKITEKSQAVAFWCDPISGHATLYWYRQILGQGPELLVQFQDESVVDDSQLPKDRFSAERLKGVDSTLKIQPAELGDSAMYLCASSTRSSGRPYNEQFFGPGTRLTVL.